Below, one T cell receptor beta chain is given with its context. What it binds is unknown. The data belong to a study of cytomegalovirus exposure and HLA in healthy donors. About the study: The platform used for the roughly 130 validation repertoires matched that of the 500 to 850 first-cohort repertoires, a later analysis reported. Findings of the study overall: Listed as cytomegalovirus-associated were 170 or so TCR beta chains.

Sequenced by immunoSEQ multiplex PCR; TCRdb stores in-frame clones only, minus some. The sample yields about 110,000 clones, about 88% seen once. Input material: PBMCs. This sequence originates from a woman between 18 and 30 years old in good health and CMV-seropositive.

CDR3: CASSSGTGLNNEQFF. Written as DNA, the CDR3 is TGTGCCAGCAGTTCCGGGACAGGACTCAACAATGAGCAGTTCTTC. The chain couples TRBV28 to TRBJ2-1; TRBD1 matches at 8 bases. The CDR3 spans 15 residues. Germline assignment: CDR1 MDHEN and CDR2 SYDVKM. V lost 4 bases and J lost 5; bases outside the gene matches: 7.